These 11 T cell receptor beta chains originate from one sample sequenced in a study of OX40 agonist ivuxolimab in advanced cancers. Only in-frame clones appear in the TCRdb table, and some are missing; sequencing was by immunoSEQ multiplex PCR. This sample carries approximately 90,000 clones, about 88% of them seen once, and the ten largest clones take 0.25% to 0.35%. This specimen consisted of CD4+ or CD8+ T cells sorted from blood, obtained in a trial of the OX40 agonist ivuxolimab. These receptors were taken from an adult with an advanced solid tumor such as melanoma, head and neck, liver or kidney cancer.

This chain uses TRBV7-6 with TRBJ1-1; 8 bases are shared with TRBD1. There are 15 residues in the CDR3. The V gene end was trimmed by 1 base and the J gene end by 7 bases; junction bases not matched to a gene: 8. Germline V CDR1 and CDR2: SGHVS, FNYEAQ. The DNA of the CDR3 is TGTGCCAGCAGCTTAGGTTCAGGGGGCAATGGTGAAGCTTTCTTT. Residues: CASSLGSGGNGEAFF.

The rearrangement joins TRBV12-5 to TRBJ2-7; D possibly matches TRBD1 or TRBD2 (5 bases each). The CDR3 runs to 15 residues. Germline V lookup: CDR1 LGHNT, CDR2 FRNRAP. V lost 6 bases, J lost 0 bases, and 15 bases lay in between. The CDR3 spells CASGGHGAISYEQYF. For the CDR3, the DNA is TGTGCTAGTGGGGGGCACGGGGCTATCTCCTACGAGCAGTACTTC.

The chain employs TRBV5-8 and TRBJ1-3; D is undetermined. Trimming cost V 2 bases and J 0 bases, with 9 bases left between them. The CDR3 runs to 15 residues. Germline V lookup: CDR1 SGHTS, CDR2 YDEGEE. The CDR3 protein is CASSFSGNSGNTIYF. The CDR3 DNA reads as TGTGCCAGCAGCTTCTCCGGAAACTCTGGAAACACCATATATTTT.

The gene calls are TRBV28 and TRBJ2-6; 9 bases agree with TRBD1. Germline CDR1 reads MDHEN; CDR2 reads SYDVKM. V lost 5 bases to trimming and J lost 2 bases; unmatched junction nucleotides: 13. This CDR3 has 19 amino acids. Here the CDR3 DNA reads TGTGCCAGCAGTCAATTTGGGGACAGGGTGCATCCTGGGGCCAACGTCCTGACTTTC. Amino acid sequence: CASSQFGDRVHPGANVLTF.

This clone came up once. The rearrangement uses TRBV7-2 and TRBJ1-3, with unresolved D. Germline CDR1 SGHTA, CDR2 FQGNSA. V lost 5 bases to trimming and J lost 8 bases, with 19 bases between them. The CDR3 is made up of 15 amino acids. For the CDR3, the DNA is TGTGCCAGCAGCCCCAGAGGAAAGGGAAGAGACACCATATATTTT. The encoded protein is CASSPRGKGRDTIYF.

The chain is built from TRBV2 and TRBJ2-5; TRBD1 aligns across 8 bases. This CDR3 has 15 amino acids. CDR1 is SNHLY and CDR2 is FYNNEI in the germline V gene. J gave up 6 bases and V 6 bases, and 12 bases lay outside the gene matches. In nucleotides, the CDR3 is TGTGCCAGCAGCCCCGGACAGGGAAGGTCGCAGACCCAGTACTTC. It codes for CASSPGQGRSQTQYF.

CDR3 coding DNA: TGTGCCAGCAGTTTATTGGCCAGGGGACCCTACGAGCAGTACTTC. As protein: CASSLLARGPYEQYF. The chain uses TRBV27 and TRBJ2-7, with D perhaps TRBD1 (6 bases). Looked up from germline, CDR1 is MNHEY and CDR2 is SMNVEV (reference sequence). V lost 1 base to trimming and J lost 2 bases, with 12 bases between them. The CDR3 has 15 residues.

The rearrangement uses TRBV19 and TRBJ1-3; D unresolved. The germline V and J ends were trimmed by 6 bases and 0 bases, with 9 bases remaining between them. Germline CDR1 reads LNHDA; CDR2 reads SQIVND (reference sequence). The CDR3 runs to 14 residues. The CDR3 sequence is CASRGGSSGNTIYF. CDR3 DNA sequence: TGTGCCAGTAGGGGAGGAAGCTCTGGAAACACCATATATTTT.

This chain uses TRBV10-2 with TRBJ1-5, with D possibly being TRBD1 (5 bases). Germline V gives CDR1 WSHSY, CDR2 SAAADI. V lost 7 bases, J lost 5 bases, and 18 bases lay in between. The CDR3 length is 15 residues. CDR3 nucleotides: TGCGCCAGCACCAGGGAAGGGCTTTTGGATCAGCCCCAGCATTTT. Residues: CASTREGLLDQPQHF.

The rearrangement joins TRBV21-1 to TRBJ2-7; the D call in the table, TRBD2, was not verified against the DNA. TRBV21-1 is annotated as a pseudogene. The CDR3 is made up of 16 amino acids. The CDR3: CASSKVMVTGSYEQYF. In DNA, the CDR3 is TGTGCCAGCAGCAAAGTGATGGTTACGGGGTCCTACGAGCAGTACTTC.

The CDR3 is CASSSGTQNSPLHF. DNA of the CDR3: TGTGCCAGCTCTTCCGGGACCCAAAATTCACCCCTCCACTTT. The rearrangement uses TRBV18 and TRBJ1-6, with D perhaps TRBD1 (5 bases). This CDR3 region has 14 residues. The V and J ends lost 6 bases and 7 bases respectively, with 13 bases between them. Germline CDR1 is KGHSH and CDR2 is LQKENI.